The 19 T cell receptor beta chains listed next were all sequenced from one sample in a study of identical twins. TCRdb processed the 5' RACE reads anew with MiXCR; each CDR3 protein has one entry. The repertoire holds 230,000 or so distinct CDR3 sequences, roughly 8.7% seen once, with roughly 3.1% in the top ten. This same sample was also taken into another study, of yellow fever vaccine responses in identical twins.

Sequencing was carried out using CD8+ T cells sorted from blood. These receptors originate from a woman under 30 in good health.

This clonotype was counted between two and nine times. The chain has TRBV5-6 and TRBJ1-1; D is unresolved. The CDR3 runs 12 residues. The V end was cut by 1 base, the J end by 4 bases, with 5 bases between. Germline CDR1 is SGHDT and CDR2 is YYEEEE. As DNA, the CDR3 is TGTGCCAGCAGCTTGACCGTCACTGAAGCTTTCTTT. It translates to CASSLTVTEAFF.

This clonotype was seen repeatedly, ten times or more. The chain has TRBV20-1 and TRBJ2-1; no reliable D call. Trimming cost V 5 bases and J 4 bases, with 12 bases left between them. Germline V gene data show CDR1 as DFQATT and CDR2 as SNEGSKA (reference sequence). The CDR3 runs to 13 residues. Here the CDR3 reads CSARAITYNEQFF. The CDR3 DNA reads TGCAGTGCTCGAGCAATCACGTACAATGAGCAGTTCTTC.

This chain connects TRBV6-1 to TRBJ2-7; D is possibly TRBD1 (6 bases). Trimming pared 6 bases from V and 2 bases from J, leaving 17 bases between. The CDR3 length is 15 residues. The germline CDR1 and CDR2 sequences are MNHNS and SASEGT. The CDR3, as DNA: TGTGCCAGCAGGGCAGGGGCCGTCGTCACCTACGAGCAGTACTTC. It is translated as CASRAGAVVTYEQYF.

This clonotype was detected many times. The chain combines TRBV5-1 with TRBJ1-5; no clear D gene. Germline V lookup: CDR1 SGHRS, CDR2 YFSETQ. V lost 5 bases and J lost 7, with 13 bases in between. The CDR3 spans 13 residues. As DNA, the CDR3 is TGCGCCAGCAGTTTGACCGTAGGGCAGCCCCAGCATTTT. Protein sequence: CASSLTVGQPQHF.

This clonotype turned up a few times. The gene calls are TRBV3-1 and TRBJ2-7; 15 bases fit TRBD2. Germline V lookup: CDR1 LGHDT, CDR2 YNNKEL (reference sequence). Losses at the gene ends were 3 bases for V and 6 bases for J; bases not matched to a gene: 3. The length of the CDR3 is 15 residues. Here the CDR3 reads CASSQGLAGGGEQYF. The CDR3 DNA reads TGTGCCAGCAGCCAGGGACTAGCGGGGGGAGGCGAGCAGTACTTC.

This clonotype has more than one count but fewer than ten. The rearrangement uses TRBV28 and TRBJ2-3; perhaps TRBD2 as D (6 bases). The CDR3 is 16 residues long. V was cut by 4 bases and J by 3 bases, with 17 bases left in between. The germline gives CDR1 MDHEN, CDR2 SYDVKM. CDR3: CASSSPGTLDTDTQYF. In DNA form, the CDR3 reads TGTGCCAGCAGTTCCCCCGGGACTCTAGATACAGATACGCAGTATTTT.

This clonotype was seen many times. The V call is TRBV7-9, the J call TRBJ2-1; no definite D call. V shed 3 bases and J shed 9 bases, with 12 bases lying between them. CDR1 and CDR2 from the germline V gene are SEHNR and FQNEAQ (reference sequence). The CDR3 extends over 13 amino acids. The CDR3 loop reads CASSLVLGVEQFF. The CDR3 DNA sequence: TGTGCCAGCAGCTTGGTTTTAGGCGTTGAGCAGTTCTTC.

This clonotype was detected ten times or more. The rearrangement links TRBV9 to TRBJ1-1; D is unclear. The CDR3 is made up of 14 amino acids. Per the germline V gene, CDR1 is SGDLS and CDR2 is YYNGEE. V lost 0 bases and J lost 1, with 7 bases in between. CDR3 residues: CASSVGDGNTEAFF. In DNA form, the CDR3 reads TGTGCCAGCAGCGTAGGGGATGGGAACACTGAAGCTTTCTTT.

The V and J genes are TRBV6-5 and TRBJ2-2; D may be TRBD1 (5 bases). The CDR3 runs to 15 residues. CDR1 and CDR2 from the germline V gene are MNHEY and SVGAGI. Between the trimmed V and J ends, which lost 0 bases and 4 bases, there was a span of 9 bases. For the CDR3, the DNA is TGTGCCAGCAGTTACTCGGGGCCCGGCACCGGGGAGCTGTTTTTT. It specifies CASSYSGPGTGELFF.

This clonotype was detected ten times or more. The gene calls are TRBV29-1 and TRBJ2-2, with D perhaps matching TRBD1 (6 bases). Trimming pared 4 bases from V and 1 base from J, leaving 7 bases between. The CDR3 has 13 amino acids. CDR1 is SQVTM and CDR2 is ANQGSEA in the germline V gene. DNA for the CDR3: TGCAGCGTTGGACAGGTGAACACCGGGGAGCTGTTTTTT. This sequence encodes CSVGQVNTGELFF.

This clonotype has at least ten counts. The chain joins TRBV7-9 to TRBJ2-7; D perhaps matches TRBD1 (5 bases). Germline CDR1 SEHNR, CDR2 FQNEAQ (reference sequence). Trimming shortened V by 1 base and J by 6 bases, and 13 bases separated the two germline ends. The CDR3 spans 14 residues. This chain's CDR3 is CASSLGLRESEQYF. The CDR3 nucleotides are TGTGCCAGCAGCTTAGGTCTCAGGGAATCCGAGCAGTACTTC.

V usage is TRBV20-1 and J usage is TRBJ1-2; tentative D call: TRBD1 (6 bases). The CDR3 has 15 amino acids. Trimming cost V 1 base and J 3 bases, with 15 bases left between them. Germline CDR1 DFQATT, CDR2 SNEGSKA (reference sequence). CDR3 residues: CSARGTDSRYYGYTF. Written as DNA, the CDR3 is TGCAGTGCTAGAGGAACGGACAGCCGCTACTATGGCTACACCTTC.

J is TRBJ2-6 and V is TRBV29-1; no reliable D call. V shed 0 bases and J shed 3 bases, with 15 bases lying between them. Per the germline V gene, CDR1 is SQVTM and CDR2 is ANQGSEA. This CDR3 is 17 amino acids long. The CDR3 sequence: CSVEDPGRSIGANVLTF. The CDR3, as DNA: TGCAGCGTTGAAGACCCTGGACGTTCCATTGGGGCCAACGTCCTGACTTTC.

Only a few counts were recorded for this clonotype. This chain connects TRBV27 to TRBJ2-1, with 15 bases identical to TRBD2. The CDR3 has 17 residues. J was trimmed by 5 bases and V by 5 bases; bases with no gene match: 7. The germline CDR1 and CDR2 sequences are MNHEY and SMNVEV (reference sequence). CDR3 in amino acids: CASSAWTSGRAHNEQFF. CDR3 bases: TGTGCCAGCAGTGCTTGGACTAGCGGGAGGGCCCACAATGAGCAGTTCTTC.

This chain joins TRBV27 and TRBJ2-3; D remains ambiguous. CDR3 length: 14 amino acids. Trimming took 2 bases from V and 1 from J, leaving 7 bases between them. Germline V gene lookup returns CDR1 MNHEY and CDR2 SMNVEV (reference sequence). The CDR3 protein is CASSLLEGTDTQYF. DNA of the CDR3: TGTGCCAGCAGTTTACTAGAGGGCACAGATACGCAGTATTTT.

This clonotype was seen repeatedly, ten times or more. The chain links TRBV5-5 to TRBJ2-2, with D possibly matching TRBD2 (6 bases). Per germline, CDR1 SGHKS and CDR2 YYEKEE (reference sequence). There are 12 residues in the CDR3. With 3 bases removed from V and 6 bases from J, the gap between germline ends came to 6 bases. As DNA, the CDR3 is TGTGCCAGCAGCTGGGGGGCCGGGGAGCTGTTTTTT. This codes for CASSWGAGELFF. Using reference TRBV5-5 and TRBJ2-2 for the parts outside the CDR3, the full variable domain is DAGVTQSPTHLIKTRGQQVTLRCSPISGHKSVSWYQQVLGQGPQFIFQYYEKEERGRGNFPDRFSARQFPNYSSELNVNALLLGDSALYLCASSWGAGELFFGEGSRLTVL.

The chain recombines TRBV27 with TRBJ2-1, with 7 bases aligning to TRBD1. With 5 bases clipped from V and 1 base from J, the junction kept 5 bases outside the gene matches. The length of the CDR3 is 15 residues. Germline V lookup: CDR1 MNHEY, CDR2 SMNVEV (reference sequence). Written as DNA, the CDR3 is TGTGCCAGCAGTGGGACAGCCCTTTCCTACAATGAGCAGTTCTTC. This encodes CASSGTALSYNEQFF.

The rearrangement uses TRBV27 and TRBJ2-3; TRBD2 matches 10 bases. The CDR3 runs to 19 residues. V dropped 5 bases and J dropped 1; count of bases not matched to a gene: 15. Per germline, CDR1 MNHEY and CDR2 SMNVEV (reference sequence). In DNA form, the CDR3 reads TGTGCCAGCAGTCCTCCTGGGTTAGCGGGGGGCCCACGCACAGATACGCAGTATTTT. It specifies CASSPPGLAGGPRTDTQYF.

The sample holds many counts of this clonotype. A much larger clone lies a single base off, so this may be a read error. No conserved phenylalanine or tryptophan ends this CDR3, so it is likely a read error. This rearrangement joins TRBV20-1 to TRBJ2-7; 8 bases align to TRBD2. From germline, CDR1 is DFQATT and CDR2 SNEGSKA (reference sequence). The CDR3 totals 17 residues. V was pared by 1 base and J by 0 bases, with 11 bases of the junction left unmatched. CDR3 bases: TGCAGTGCTAGAGTTGTGGGGGCTAGCGGGTTCTCCTACGAGCAGTACTCC. It yields the protein CSARVVGASGFSYEQYS.